The rows below give T cell receptor beta chains drawn from one sample of a study of T cell responses to AZD1222 COVID-19 vaccine. Produced via immunoSEQ multiplex PCR; TCRdb's table is partial and in-frame only. This table has roughly 130,000 clones, roughly 89% appearing once. The specimen was peripheral blood, collected 28 days after the second AZD1222 dose. These receptors were collected from an adult who received the AZD1222 COVID-19 vaccine. CDR3s include the opening cysteine and the closing phenylalanine or tryptophan. Fields, in order: clone size, V gene, D gene, J gene, CDR3 protein, CDR3 DNA. D genes are given only for firm matches. A row's size may be missing; if present it is once, few, many or a size class.

-	TRBV28	TRBD1	TRBJ2-7	CASRTGATYEQYF	TGTGCCAGCAGGACAGGGGCGACCTACGAGCAGTACTTC
-	TRBV24-1	-	TRBJ2-7	CATSDPETKQYF	TGTGCCACCAGTGACCCCGAAACCAAGCAGTACTTC
-	TRBV7-9	-	TRBJ1-1	CASSQAGGRGRGTEAFF	TGTGCCAGCAGCCAAGCCGGCGGCAGGGGAAGAGGAACTGAAGCTTTCTTT
once	TRBV12-3/TRBV12-4	-	TRBJ1-5	CASSFARDQPQHF	TGTGCCAGCAGTTTCGCCAGGGATCAGCCCCAGCATTTT
-	TRBV7-3	-	TRBJ2-1	CASSLTDSPYNEQFF	TGTGCCAGCAGCTTAACGGACTCCCCCTACAATGAGCAGTTCTTC
-	TRBV5-1	TRBD1	TRBJ2-2	CASSYRGNTGELFF	TGCGCCAGCAGCTACAGGGGGAACACCGGGGAGCTGTTTTTT
few	TRBV24-1	-	TRBJ1-2	CATSDSGNYGYTF	TGTGCCACCAGTGATTCAGGGAACTATGGCTACACCTTC
-	TRBV3-1/TRBV3-2	TRBD1	TRBJ1-2	CASSQGQGAYGYTF	TGTGCCAGCAGCCAAGGTCAGGGGGCCTATGGCTACACCTTC
-	TRBV18	TRBD1	TRBJ1-2	CASSLDRGNYGYTF	TGTGCCAGCTCCCTGGACAGGGGTAACTATGGCTACACCTTC
-	TRBV27	-	TRBJ2-3	CASMGQDTDTQYF	TGTGCCAGCATGGGACAAGACACAGATACGCAGTATTTT
-	TRBV20-1	-	TRBJ2-7	CSASRGPEQYF	TGCAGTGCTAGCCGGGGCCCCGAGCAGTACTTC
-	TRBV5-6	-	TRBJ2-7	CASSLGPSEQYF	TGTGCCAGCAGCTTGGGTCCGAGCGAGCAGTACTTC
-	TRBV27	-	TRBJ2-3	CASSNSGGRTSTDTQYF	TGTGCCAGCAGTAACTCCGGCGGACGAACTAGCACAGATACGCAGTATTTT
once	TRBV6-2/TRBV6-3	-	TRBJ1-1	CASSPDTRGEAFF	TGTGCCAGCAGTCCAGACACCCGGGGAGAAGCTTTCTTT
-	TRBV11-2	-	TRBJ1-5	CASSETNQPQHF	TGTGCCAGCAGCGAAACTAATCAGCCCCAGCATTTT
-	TRBV9	-	TRBJ2-7	CASSAQPGQSYEQYF	TGTGCCAGCAGCGCCCAGCCCGGACAGTCCTACGAGCAGTACTTC
-	TRBV11-1	TRBD1	TRBJ2-1	CASSFVDRGNDEQFF	TGTGCCAGCAGCTTTGTGGACAGGGGGAACGATGAGCAGTTCTTC
once	TRBV14	-	TRBJ2-1	CASSQDGWEGAYNEQFF	TGTGCCAGCAGCCAAGATGGGTGGGAGGGGGCCTACAATGAGCAGTTCTTC
once	TRBV7-3	TRBD2	TRBJ2-7	CASSLTSGSLNEQYF	TGTGCCAGCAGCTTAACAAGCGGGAGTTTAAACGAGCAGTACTTC
-	TRBV15	TRBD1	TRBJ1-2	CATSRDRGGTDTGLYGYTF	TGTGCCACCAGCAGAGATCGCGGGGGGACAGACACGGGTCTCTACGGCTACACCTTC
-	TRBV7-3	-	TRBJ2-1	CASSLSSHEQFF	TGTGCCAGCAGCTTATCCAGTCATGAGCAGTTCTTC
-	TRBV11-3	-	TRBJ1-6	CASSLVGVDSPLHF	TGTGCCAGCAGCTTAGTAGGGGTTGATTCACCCCTCCACTTT
-	TRBV18	-	TRBJ1-2	CASSSDPWVVDYGYTF	TGTGCCAGCTCATCTGACCCCTGGGTGGTGGACTATGGCTACACCTTC
-	TRBV19	-	TRBJ1-5	CASSRRRGAGQPQHF	TGTGCCAGTAGTCGGAGACGGGGGGCCGGACAGCCCCAGCATTTT
-	TRBV4-3	-	TRBJ2-7	CASSQVRGYEQYF	TGCGCCAGCAGCCAAGTGCGAGGGTACGAGCAGTACTTC
-	TRBV29-1	-	TRBJ1-2	CSVEPLLAAEPGLRGGYTF	TGCAGCGTTGAACCTCTGCTTGCGGCAGAACCCGGGTTAAGGGGTGGCTACACCTTC
-	TRBV30	TRBD2	TRBJ2-2	CAWGRLARLGELFF	TGTGCCTGGGGCCGACTAGCGCGATTGGGGGAGCTGTTTTTT
-	TRBV11-2	TRBD1	TRBJ1-2	CASSFWTGNYGYTF	TGTGCCAGCAGCTTCTGGACAGGGAACTATGGCTACACCTTC
-	TRBV9	-	TRBJ1-6	CASSGRLQGGNSPLHF	TGTGCCAGCAGCGGCAGACTACAGGGAGGGAATTCACCCCTCCACTTT
-	TRBV2	-	TRBJ1-2	CATKRGAYGYTF	TGTGCCACGAAACGGGGTGCCTATGGCTACACCTTC
-	TRBV6-5	TRBD2	TRBJ2-3	CASSYSAGVRNTQYF	TGTGCCAGCAGTTACTCAGCGGGAGTGAGAAATACGCAGTATTTT
-	TRBV5-1	-	TRBJ2-2	CASSSGQDTGELFF	TGCGCCAGCAGCTCCGGACAAGACACCGGGGAGCTGTTTTTT
-	TRBV2	-	TRBJ1-1	CASLNEGATEAFF	TGTGCCAGCCTTAATGAGGGCGCGACTGAAGCTTTCTTT
-	TRBV9	-	TRBJ2-1	CASSRATNEQFF	TGTGCCAGCAGTAGGGCTACGAATGAGCAGTTCTTC
-	TRBV19	-	TRBJ1-2	CASTPKGGADGYTF	TGTGCCAGTACCCCTAAGGGGGGCGCGGATGGCTACACCTTC
-	TRBV9	-	TRBJ2-7	CASSVKTGQEQYF	TGTGCCAGCAGCGTAAAAACAGGGCAGGAGCAGTACTTC
-	TRBV21-1	-	TRBJ1-1	CASSKASDRALNTEAFF	TGTGCCAGCAGCAAAGCCTCAGACAGGGCCTTGAACACTGAAGCTTTCTTT
-	TRBV18	-	TRBJ1-3	CASSQTGRVASGNTIYF	TGTGCCAGCTCACAAACTGGACGGGTGGCCTCTGGAAACACCATATATTTT
-	TRBV6-1	TRBD1	TRBJ1-1	CASSENRGRKYTEAFF	TGTGCCAGCAGTGAAAACAGGGGGCGAAAGTACACTGAAGCTTTCTTT
-	TRBV18	TRBD1	TRBJ1-1	CASSPPEGGKAFF	TGTGCCAGCTCACCACCCGAAGGGGGCAAAGCTTTCTTT
-	TRBV11-3	-	TRBJ2-7	CASSLAGPVYYEQYF	TGTGCCAGCAGCTTAGCCGGACCGGTCTACTACGAGCAGTACTTC
-	TRBV11-3	-	TRBJ1-1	CASSRGPYTEAFF	TGTGCCAGCAGCCGAGGGCCCTACACTGAAGCTTTCTTT
few	TRBV29-1	-	TRBJ1-1	CSVSLGQRTEAFF	TGCAGCGTCTCGCTGGGACAACGCACTGAAGCTTTCTTT
-	TRBV4-3	-	TRBJ1-2	CASSQQTGPGRDYGYTF	TGCGCCAGCAGCCAACAAACAGGACCCGGGAGGGACTATGGCTACACCTTC
-	TRBV27	TRBD2	TRBJ2-2	CASSQRLAGVPGELFF	TGTGCCAGCAGTCAGCGACTAGCGGGAGTCCCCGGGGAGCTGTTTTTT
-	TRBV12-2	-	TRBJ1-1	CASPKEERAFF	TGTGCAAGTCCCAAAGAGGAGAGGGCTTTCTTT
-	TRBV19	-	TRBJ2-2	CASQTALLTGELFF	TGTGCCAGTCAGACAGCCCTGCTCACCGGGGAGCTGTTTTTT
once	TRBV28	-	TRBJ1-1	CASRYENLNTEAFF	TGTGCCAGCAGATACGAAAATTTGAACACTGAAGCTTTCTTT